These 3 T cell receptor beta chains originate from one sample sequenced in a study of cytomegalovirus exposure and HLA in healthy donors. The PCR contained 60 Vbeta and 13 Jbeta primers. Libraries were prepared by immunoSEQ multiplex PCR; TCRdb keeps only in-frame clonotypes and omits some of them. Recorded for this sample: fewer than 150,000 clones. Sample: PBMCs. Receptors originate from a woman aged 60-75 years in good health and CMV-seronegative.

V and J are TRBV7-9 and TRBJ1-3, with D maybe TRBD1 (5 bases). Trimming left V 5 bases short and J 0 bases short, with 14 bases between. Germline CDR1 and CDR2: SEHNR and FQNEAQ (reference sequence). This CDR3 is 16 amino acids long. The CDR3 nucleotides read TGTGCCAGCAGCCTTCTGGGGGGGGTCTCTGGAAACACCATATATTTT. The encoded protein is CASSLLGGVSGNTIYF.

The gene calls are TRBV27 and TRBJ1-5, with TRBD1 identical over 7 bases. Germline values: CDR1 MNHEY, CDR2 SMNVEV (reference sequence). V trimming: 5 bases; J trimming: 1 base; junction bases outside the gene matches: 5. This CDR3 has 15 amino acids. The CDR3 is CASSPRTGSNQPQHF. The CDR3 DNA sequence: TGTGCCAGCAGTCCAAGGACAGGCAGCAATCAGCCCCAGCATTTT.

V is TRBV4-2 and J is TRBJ1-5; D may be TRBD1 (6 bases). Trimming cost V 8 bases and J 3 bases, with 14 bases left between them. The germline V gene encodes CDR1 LGHNA and CDR2 YNFKEQ. The CDR3 has 14 residues. The CDR3 region is CASGRDIPNQPQHF. CDR3 in DNA: TGTGCCAGCGGCAGGGACATCCCCAATCAGCCCCAGCATTTT.